The 23 T cell receptor beta chains presented below share a single source sample, sequenced in a study of persistence of HIV-infected CD4 T cells. Cells were stimulated with overlapping HIV-1 Gag 15-mer peptides. CD40L/CD69 double-negative CD45RO-high memory CD4+ T cells were collected. The immunoSEQ assay was version 4, run in survey mode. Some clones are missing from TCRdb's copy, which holds only in-frame ones; the method was immunoSEQ multiplex PCR. The sample comprises about 43,000 clones, approximately 78% of which are singletons, and 14% rests with the top ten. Their specific antigens are unknown. Material: CD4+ T cells sorted from PBMCs after roughly 18-hour stimulation, obtained from a patient who received antiretroviral therapy. The receptors were sampled from an adult man with HIV who was CMV-seropositive.

V is TRBV7-2 and J is TRBJ1-1; D is unclear. The CDR3 spans 14 residues. The germline V gene encodes CDR1 SGHTA and CDR2 FQGNSA. V gave up 6 bases and J gave up 3 bases, with 14 bases separating them. The CDR3: CASSRNPRDTEAFF. CDR3 sequence (DNA): TGTGCCAGCAGTCGTAACCCCCGAGACACTGAAGCTTTCTTT.

V is TRBV27 and J is TRBJ2-6; perhaps TRBD1 as D (5 bases). The CDR3 spans 15 residues. Germline V gene lookup returns CDR1 MNHEY and CDR2 SMNVEV (reference sequence). V was cut by 5 bases and J by 2 bases, with 10 bases left in between. CDR3 loop: CASSDRSPGANVLTF. CDR3 DNA sequence: TGTGCCAGCAGTGACAGAAGTCCTGGGGCCAACGTCCTGACTTTC.

This clone was seen a handful of times. The chain recombines TRBV6-5 with TRBJ1-1, with 7 bases identical to TRBD1. The CDR3 runs to 15 residues. The V segment lost 2 bases and the J segment 0 bases; nucleotides outside the gene matches: 3. Germline V CDR1 and CDR2: MNHEY, SVGAGI. The CDR3 DNA reads as TGTGCCAGCAGTTACGCGGGACAGTTGAACACTGAAGCTTTCTTT. Encoded protein: CASSYAGQLNTEAFF.

This chain's CDR3 is CASSPLFSGGSRYNEQFF. The CDR3 coding sequence is TGTGCCAGCTCACCACTTTTTAGCGGGGGAAGCCGATACAATGAGCAGTTCTTC. The chain recombines TRBV18 with TRBJ2-1, with 9 bases lining up with TRBD2. The CDR3 runs to 18 residues. V trimming: 1 base; J trimming: 4 bases; junction bases outside the gene matches: 11. Germline lookup yields CDR1 KGHSH and CDR2 LQKENI.

J is TRBJ2-7 and V is TRBV29-1; no clear D gene. Trimming took 6 bases from V and 6 from J, leaving 15 bases between them. The CDR3 extends over 12 amino acids. Germline CDR1 is SQVTM and CDR2 is ANQGSEA. CDR3 in DNA: TGCAGCGTCCGAGAGTATGGGGTCGAGCAGTACTTC. This encodes CSVREYGVEQYF.

This clone was recorded only once. The genes are TRBV7-2 and TRBJ1-3; no firm D call. Germline-derived CDR1 and CDR2 are SGHTA and FQGNSA. This CDR3 is built from 15 residues. Trimming stripped 2 bases from V and 0 bases from J, with 8 bases between. The CDR3 is CASSLQETSGNTIYF. The DNA of the CDR3 is TGTGCCAGCAGCTTACAAGAGACCTCTGGAAACACCATATATTTT.

In this sample, this clone turned up once. V gene TRBV19 combines with J gene TRBJ1-3, with D tentatively TRBD1 (5 bases). CDR1 and CDR2 (germline): LNHDA, SQIVND (reference sequence). This CDR3 comprises 16 residues. Between the trimmed V and J ends, which lost 3 bases and 1 base, there was a span of 13 bases. The CDR3 region is CASSMMWDRSGNTIYF. The CDR3 nucleotides read TGTGCCAGTAGTATGATGTGGGACCGTTCTGGAAACACCATATATTTT.

This clone was seen once. The chain has TRBV11-3 and TRBJ2-6; D unresolved. This CDR3 has 17 residues. V shed 1 base and J shed 0 bases, with 10 bases lying between them. Germline values: CDR1 SGHNT, CDR2 YENEEA. CDR3 sequence: CASSLGHRTSGANVLTF. In DNA form, the CDR3 reads TGTGCCAGCAGCTTAGGTCATCGCACCTCTGGGGCCAACGTCCTGACTTTC. Complete variable domain (other parts from reference TRBV11-3 and TRBJ2-6): EAGVVQSPRYKIIEKKQPVAFWCNPISGHNTLYWYLQNLGQGPELLIRYENEEAVDDSQLPKDRFSAERLKGVDSTLKIQPAELGDSAVYLCASSLGHRTSGANVLTFGAGSRLTVL.

This chain links TRBV3-1 (or the pseudogene TRBV3-2) with TRBJ2-2, with D uncertain. Trimming cost V 3 bases and J 5 bases, with 7 bases left between them. The CDR3 is 13 amino acids. CDR1 LGHDT and CDR2 YNNKEL come from the germline V gene (reference sequence). Here the CDR3 DNA reads TGTGCCAGCAGCCAGCCTAAGACCGGGGAGCTGTTTTTT. Protein sequence: CASSQPKTGELFF.

The chain links TRBV4-3 to TRBJ1-2, with TRBD1 matching 9 bases. CDR1 is LGHNA and CDR2 is YSLEER in the germline V gene. The CDR3 covers 13 residues. Unmatched junction bases numbered 7, after V lost 6 bases and J lost 8 bases. The CDR3 protein is CASSRSDRGGYTF. The CDR3 nucleotides read TGCGCCAGCAGTCGGTCGGACAGGGGAGGCTACACCTTC.

This sequence joins TRBV5-4 and TRBJ1-3, with a weak D call TRBD1 (6 bases). Germline V gene sequence: CDR1 SGHNT, CDR2 YYREEE (reference sequence). The CDR3 contains 16 residues. Trimming removed 0 bases at V and 2 bases at J, with 12 bases between. In nucleotides, the CDR3 is TGTGCCAGCAGCTTGGCCGTAGGGGGGCCTGGAAACACCATATATTTT. Its protein product is CASSLAVGGPGNTIYF.

This chain connects TRBV7-9 to TRBJ1-4, with a possible D match to TRBD1 (6 bases). The CDR3 has 14 amino acids. The germline CDR1 and CDR2 sequences are SEHNR and FQNEAQ (reference sequence). V was clipped by 5 bases and J by 8 bases, with 15 bases between them. The CDR3 DNA reads TGTGCCAGCAGCCAAGTGGGAGGGGGAGAAAAACTGTTTTTT. This encodes CASSQVGGGEKLFF.

V usage is TRBV6-4 and J usage is TRBJ2-2; no clear D gene. V gave up 6 bases and J gave up 7 bases, with 12 bases separating them. This CDR3 has 13 residues. Germline-derived CDR1 and CDR2 are MRHNA and SNTAGT. The CDR3 nucleotides are TGTGCCAGCAGCTTGTTCCCCAGCGGGGAGCTGTTTTTT. Amino acid sequence: CASSLFPSGELFF.

This clone was counted a single time. The chain employs TRBV7-3 and TRBJ1-1; D is undetermined. The germline gives CDR1 SGHTA, CDR2 FQGTGA. This CDR3 spans 13 amino acids. V was pared by 3 bases and J by 0 bases, with 5 bases between. In DNA form, the CDR3 reads TGTGCCAGCAGCTTGGCCATGAACACTGAAGCTTTCTTT. This translates into CASSLAMNTEAFF.

V usage is TRBV6-5 and J usage is TRBJ2-2, with D uncertain. CDR1 is MNHEY, CDR2 SVGAGI, per germline. The length of the CDR3 is 14 residues. The germline V and J ends were trimmed by 7 bases and 0 bases, with 9 bases remaining between them. This CDR3 reads CASTAGPNTGELFF. The CDR3 bases are TGTGCCAGCACGGCAGGCCCGAACACCGGGGAGCTGTTTTTT.

The chain is built from TRBV27 and TRBJ1-1; no firm D call. This CDR3 is built from 16 residues. V was clipped by 0 bases and J by 1 base, with 12 bases between them. The germline V gene has CDR1 MNHEY and CDR2 SMNVEV (reference sequence). The CDR3 DNA follows: TGTGCCAGCAGTTTATCACCCACCTGGGGGAACACTGAAGCTTTCTTT. Translation: CASSLSPTWGNTEAFF.

This clone has more than one count but fewer than ten. The rearrangement links TRBV2 to TRBJ2-7; 7 positions match TRBD2. The CDR3 extends over 19 amino acids. Unmatched junction bases numbered 24, after V lost 5 bases and J lost 5 bases. Germline CDR1 is SNHLY and CDR2 is FYNNEI. CDR3: CASSLPLSGLGEGFDEQYF. For the CDR3, the DNA is TGTGCCAGCAGTCTTCCTCTTAGCGGGTTAGGAGAGGGGTTCGACGAGCAGTACTTC.

This clone turned up a few times. V is TRBV10-2 and J is TRBJ1-1, with D unresolved. There are 14 residues in the CDR3. CDR1 WSHSY and CDR2 SAAADI come from the germline V gene. Trimming took 6 bases from V and 1 from J, leaving 12 bases between them. The CDR3 is CASRSTTPNTEAFF. CDR3 nucleotides: TGCGCCAGCAGGTCCACTACACCGAACACTGAAGCTTTCTTT.

The chain joins TRBV6-2 or TRBV6-3 to TRBJ1-2, with TRBD1 matching 8 bases. CDR1 and CDR2 (germline): MNHEY, SVGEGT. This CDR3 contains 14 residues. The J segment lost 0 bases and the V segment lost 4 bases, leaving 1 base of the junction unmatched. The CDR3 spells CASSLQGANYGYTF. As DNA, the CDR3 is TGTGCCAGCAGTTTACAGGGGGCTAACTATGGCTACACCTTC.

The chain uses TRBV5-1 and TRBJ1-2; no reliable D call. V shed 2 bases and J shed 2 bases, with 13 bases lying between them. The CDR3 is made up of 15 amino acids. Germline V CDR1 and CDR2: SGHRS, YFSETQ. The CDR3 DNA sequence: TGCGCCAGCAGCTTAGGAGTGAGGGAAAACTATGGCTACACCTTC. Translating it yields CASSLGVRENYGYTF.

The rearrangement joins TRBV6-2 or TRBV6-3 to TRBJ2-7; maybe TRBD2 (6 bases). This CDR3 is 12 amino acids long. Trimming shortened V by 5 bases and J by 3 bases, and 8 bases separated the two germline ends. Per the germline V gene, CDR1 is MNHEY and CDR2 is SVGEGT. The CDR3 DNA follows: TGTGCCAGCAGTGCGGGATTCTACGAGCAGTACTTC. Its translation is CASSAGFYEQYF.

The chain joins TRBV6-2 or TRBV6-3 to TRBJ1-6, with D perhaps TRBD1 (6 bases). This CDR3 is 15 amino acids long. CDR1 is MNHEY, CDR2 SVGEGT, per germline. Trimming pared 2 bases from V and 7 bases from J, leaving 12 bases between. The CDR3: CASSYVRGENSPLHF. The CDR3 DNA sequence: TGTGCCAGCAGTTACGTCAGGGGAGAAAATTCACCCCTCCACTTT.

The chain joins TRBV6-5 to TRBJ1-2; 7 bases match TRBD1. Germline V lookup: CDR1 MNHEY, CDR2 SVGAGI. Trimming cost V 6 bases and J 0 bases; bases outside gene matches: 7. CDR3 length equals 15 residues. In nucleotides, the CDR3 is TGTGCCAGCAGGAACTGGGACAGAGCTAACTATGGCTACACCTTC. Its protein is CASRNWDRANYGYTF.